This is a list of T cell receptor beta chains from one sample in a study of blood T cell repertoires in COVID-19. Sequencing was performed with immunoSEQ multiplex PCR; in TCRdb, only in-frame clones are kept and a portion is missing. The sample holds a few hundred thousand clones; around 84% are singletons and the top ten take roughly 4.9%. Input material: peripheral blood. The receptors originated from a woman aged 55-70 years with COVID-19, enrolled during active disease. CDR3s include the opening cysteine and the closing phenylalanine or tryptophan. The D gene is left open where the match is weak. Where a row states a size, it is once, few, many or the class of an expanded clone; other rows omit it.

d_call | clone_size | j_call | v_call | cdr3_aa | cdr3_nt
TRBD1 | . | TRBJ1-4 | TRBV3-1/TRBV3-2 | CASSQGTGDANEKLFF | TGTGCCAGCAGCCAAGGGACAGGGGACGCTAATGAAAAACTGTTTTTT
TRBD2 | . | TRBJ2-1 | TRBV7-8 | CASSPRLAASSYNEQFF | TGTGCCAGCAGCCCCCGACTAGCGGCTAGCTCCTACAATGAGCAGTTCTTC
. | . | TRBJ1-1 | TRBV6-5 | CASKRTAYGTEAFF | TGTGCCAGCAAAAGGACAGCCTATGGTACTGAAGCTTTCTTT
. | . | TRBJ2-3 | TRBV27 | CASILRLGTDTQYF | TGTGCCAGCATCCTCAGGTTGGGCACAGATACGCAGTATTTT
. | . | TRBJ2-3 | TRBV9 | CASSDARGPDTQYF | TGTGCCAGCAGCGATGCGCGGGGACCAGATACGCAGTATTTT
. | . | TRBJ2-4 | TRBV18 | CASSDSGRDIQYF | TGTGCCAGCTCGGACAGTGGCAGGGACATTCAGTACTTC
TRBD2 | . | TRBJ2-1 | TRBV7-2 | CASSGGLAGMNEQFF | TGTGCCAGCAGCGGAGGACTAGCGGGCATGAATGAGCAGTTCTTC
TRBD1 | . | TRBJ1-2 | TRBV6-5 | CASSYGQGGGYTF | TGTGCCAGCAGTTACGGGCAGGGGGGTGGCTACACCTTC
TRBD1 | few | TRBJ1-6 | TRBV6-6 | CASSYFPGQNNSPLHF | TGTGCCAGCAGTTACTTTCCGGGACAGAATAATTCACCCCTCCACTTT
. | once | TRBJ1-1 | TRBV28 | CAITHSGNTEAFF | TGTGCCATCACGCACAGCGGGAACACTGAAGCTTTCTTT
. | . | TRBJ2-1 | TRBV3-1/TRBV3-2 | CASSQDSREFDSYNEQFF | TGTGCCAGCAGCCAAGATTCGAGGGAGTTCGACTCCTACAATGAGCAGTTCTTC
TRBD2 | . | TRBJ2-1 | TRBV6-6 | CASSYSRLASGNEQFF | TGTGCCAGCAGTTACTCTAGACTAGCGAGCGGCAATGAGCAGTTCTTC
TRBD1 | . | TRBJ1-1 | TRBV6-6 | CASSYPGTGGTEAFF | TGTGCCAGCAGTTACCCGGGGACAGGGGGGACTGAAGCTTTCTTT
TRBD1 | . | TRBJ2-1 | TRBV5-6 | CASSRGQGHNEQFF | TGTGCCAGCAGCAGGGGACAGGGACACAATGAGCAGTTCTTC
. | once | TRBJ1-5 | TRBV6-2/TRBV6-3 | CASSYSSRGSQPQHF | TGTGCCAGCAGTTACTCCTCCAGGGGTTCGCAGCCCCAGCATTTT
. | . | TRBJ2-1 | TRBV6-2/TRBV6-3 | CASSPGSYNEQFF | TGTGCCAGCAGTCCGGGTTCCTACAATGAGCAGTTCTTC
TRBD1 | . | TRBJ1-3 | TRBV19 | CASRDRGTGNTIYF | TGTGCCAGCCGGGACAGGGGGACTGGAAACACCATATATTTT
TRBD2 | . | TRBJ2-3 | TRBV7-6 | CASSWTSRSSTDTQYF | TGTGCCAGCAGCTGGACTAGCAGATCTAGCACAGATACGCAGTATTTT
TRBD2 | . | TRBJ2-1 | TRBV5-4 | CASSTTSGSQFF | TGTGCCAGCAGCACGACTAGCGGGAGCCAGTTCTTC
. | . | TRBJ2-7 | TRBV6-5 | CATGTDSSYEQYF | TGTGCCACCGGGACTGACAGCTCCTACGAGCAGTACTTC
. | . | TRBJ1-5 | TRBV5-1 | CASSFEGGRNQPQHF | TGCGCCAGCAGCTTCGAAGGGGGTCGGAATCAGCCCCAGCATTTT
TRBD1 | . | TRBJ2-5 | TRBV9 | CASSTGTDWGETQYF | TGTGCCAGCAGCACCGGGACAGACTGGGGGGAGACCCAGTACTTC
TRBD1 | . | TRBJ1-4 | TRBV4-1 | CASSHTGTVREKLFF | TGCGCCAGCAGCCATACCGGGACAGTCAGGGAAAAACTGTTTTTT
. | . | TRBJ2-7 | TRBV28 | CATAPGFYEQYF | TGTGCCACCGCCCCGGGATTCTACGAGCAGTACTTC
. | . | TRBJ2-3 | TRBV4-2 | CASSQDSELHTQYF | TGTGCCAGCAGCCAAGATTCCGAGCTACATACGCAGTATTTT
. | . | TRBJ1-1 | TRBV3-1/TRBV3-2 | CASSQFGGRDYTEAFF | TGTGCCAGCAGCCAATTCGGCGGACGGGATTACACTGAAGCTTTCTTT
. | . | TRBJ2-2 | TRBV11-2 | CASSLVGGPTGELFF | TGTGCCAGCAGCTTAGTTGGCGGCCCCACCGGGGAGCTGTTTTTT
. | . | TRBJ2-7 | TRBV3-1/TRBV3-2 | CASSLASLTSYEQYF | TGTGCCAGCAGCCTCGCCTCACTAACCTCCTACGAGCAGTACTTC
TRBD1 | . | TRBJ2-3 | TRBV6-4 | CASSTGATSTDTQYF | TGTGCCAGCAGTACAGGGGCGACTAGCACAGATACGCAGTATTTT
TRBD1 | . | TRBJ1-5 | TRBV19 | CASSRGMTGNSNQPQHF | TGTGCCAGTAGTAGAGGAATGACAGGGAATAGCAATCAGCCCCAGCATTTT
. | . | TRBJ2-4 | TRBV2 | CASAYGDIQYF | TGTGCCAGCGCCTACGGTGACATTCAGTACTTC
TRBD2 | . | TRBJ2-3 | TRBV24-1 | CATSDPAGGRPDTQYF | TGTGCCACCAGTGACCCAGCGGGAGGGAGGCCAGATACGCAGTATTTT
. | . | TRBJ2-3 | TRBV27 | CASSPSRTADTQYF | TGTGCCAGCAGTCCCTCACGAACAGCAGATACGCAGTATTTT
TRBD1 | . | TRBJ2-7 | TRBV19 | CASSIHRGAYEQYF | TGTGCCAGTAGTATACACAGGGGAGCCTACGAGCAGTACTTC
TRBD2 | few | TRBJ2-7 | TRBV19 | CASSTTSGSRYEQYF | TGTGCCAGTAGTACCACTAGCGGGAGCCGCTACGAGCAGTACTTC
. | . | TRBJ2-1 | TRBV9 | CASSARANGFSYNEQFF | TGTGCCAGCAGCGCCAGGGCTAACGGATTCTCATACAATGAGCAGTTCTTC
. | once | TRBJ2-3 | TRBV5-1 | CASSLRAISTDTQYF | TGCGCCAGCAGCTTAAGAGCGATAAGCACAGATACGCAGTATTTT
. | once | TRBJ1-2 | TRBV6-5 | CASSYRGLGYTF | TGTGCCAGCAGTTACAGGGGACTTGGCTACACCTTC
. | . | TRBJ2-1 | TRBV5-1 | CASSPTGTSYNEQFF | TGCGCCAGCAGCCCTACAGGGACGTCCTACAATGAGCAGTTCTTC
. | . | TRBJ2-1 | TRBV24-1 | CATSDLHGPGDEQFF | TGTGCCACCAGTGATTTGCACGGGCCAGGGGATGAGCAGTTCTTC
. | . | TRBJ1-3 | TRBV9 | CASSVGGRVAGNTIYF | TGTGCCAGCAGCGTAGGTGGCAGGGTTGCTGGAAACACCATATATTTT
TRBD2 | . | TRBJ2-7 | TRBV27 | CASSYLSGTSRSYEQYF | TGTGCCAGCAGTTATCTTAGCGGGACATCGAGGTCCTACGAGCAGTACTTC
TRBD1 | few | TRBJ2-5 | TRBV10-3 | CAISDLGGMETQYF | TGTGCCATCAGTGATTTAGGGGGCATGGAGACCCAGTACTTC
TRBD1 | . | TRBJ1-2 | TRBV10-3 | CAIRAGGENYGYTF | TGTGCCATCAGGGCAGGGGGTGAAAACTATGGCTACACCTTC
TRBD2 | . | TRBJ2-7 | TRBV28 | CASSLFRLAGGAAYEQYF | TGTGCCAGCAGTTTATTCCGGCTAGCGGGAGGTGCCGCCTACGAGCAGTACTTC
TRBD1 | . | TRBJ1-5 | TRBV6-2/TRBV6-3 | CASSYSTVFSDRGDQPQHF | TGTGCCAGCAGTTACTCGACTGTATTTTCGGACAGGGGGGATCAGCCCCAGCATTTT
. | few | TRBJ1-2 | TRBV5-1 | CASSLDVASGGYTF | TGCGCCAGCAGCTTGGATGTGGCGTCGGGTGGCTACACCTTC
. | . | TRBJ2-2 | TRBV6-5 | CASRSPGGELFF | TGTGCCAGCAGGAGTCCGGGCGGGGAGCTGTTTTTT
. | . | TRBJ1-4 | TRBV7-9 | CASSLIPEKLFF | TGTGCCAGCAGCTTAATCCCGGAAAAACTGTTTTTT
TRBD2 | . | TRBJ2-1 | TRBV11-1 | CASRRSGRGVEQFF | TGTGCCAGCAGACGTAGCGGGAGGGGCGTTGAGCAGTTCTTC
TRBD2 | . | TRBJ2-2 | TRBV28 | CASSLSASGHTGELFF | TGTGCCAGCAGTTTATCGGCTAGCGGACACACCGGGGAGCTGTTTTTT